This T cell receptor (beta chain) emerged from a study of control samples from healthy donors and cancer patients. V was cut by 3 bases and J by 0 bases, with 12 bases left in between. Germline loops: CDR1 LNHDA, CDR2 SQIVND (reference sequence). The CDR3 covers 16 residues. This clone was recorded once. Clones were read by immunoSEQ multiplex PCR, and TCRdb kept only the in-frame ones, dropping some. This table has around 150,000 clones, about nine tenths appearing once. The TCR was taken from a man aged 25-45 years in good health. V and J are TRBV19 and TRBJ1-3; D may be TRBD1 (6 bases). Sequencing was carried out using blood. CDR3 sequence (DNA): TGTGCCAGTAGTATGTTGACAGGTTCCTCTGGAAACACCATATATTTT. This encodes CASSMLTGSSGNTIYF.